Below, 10 T cell receptor beta chains from the same sample are listed, as sequenced in a study of T-cell memory formation after mild COVID-19. TCRdb reanalysed the 5' RACE reads using MiXCR and keeps one entry per CDR3 protein. The sample lists under 600,000 distinct CDR3 sequences; approximately 21% were seen once. The sequencing input was PBMCs or a T cell subset sorted from them (not recorded which). The origin of the receptors is an adult woman who had mild COVID-19 (a few samples of this study predate the infection). Cell type and time point are not known.

The V and J genes are TRBV20-1 and TRBJ1-5, with TRBD1 matching over 11 bases. This CDR3 comprises 13 residues. V trimming: 4 bases; J trimming: 7 bases; junction bases outside the gene matches: 3. Germline V gives CDR1 DFQATT, CDR2 SNEGSKA (reference sequence). DNA of the CDR3: TGCAGTGCTAAGGGACAGGGGGTCCAGCCCCAGCATTTT. Amino acid sequence: CSAKGQGVQPQHF.

A word on this clonotype: A junction boundary mismatches the germline segment, possibly from a read error. The chain couples TRBV29-1 to TRBJ2-7; 8 positions match TRBD1. Looked up from germline, CDR1 is SQVTM and CDR2 is ANQGSEA. The CDR3 is 13 residues long. The DNA of the CDR3 is TGCAGCGTCCCAGGGACAGGTCTCTACGAGCCGTACTTC. Translated, it gives CSVPGTGLYEPYF.

The chain recombines TRBV19 with TRBJ2-7; no definite D call. Germline CDR1 reads LNHDA; CDR2 reads SQIVND (reference sequence). Trimming removed 7 bases at V and 3 bases at J, with 13 bases between. The CDR3 consists of 13 residues. Here the CDR3 reads CASKPPNGYEQYF. The CDR3 DNA sequence: TGTGCCAGTAAACCCCCGAACGGCTACGAGCAGTACTTC.

This clonotype was detected ten times or more. The chain combines TRBV4-1 with TRBJ2-5, with 9 bases aligning to TRBD1. Losses at the gene ends were 0 bases for V and 2 bases for J; bases not matched to a gene: 4. CDR3 length: 16 amino acids. CDR1 is MGHRA, CDR2 YSYEKL, per germline. CDR3 bases: TGCGCCAGCAGCCAAGAACAGACAGGGGGTCAAGAGACCCAGTACTTC. This sequence encodes CASSQEQTGGQETQYF.

The chain has TRBV25-1 and TRBJ2-7; no clear D gene. The ends were cut back, 6 bases at V and 2 bases at J, with 11 bases in the middle. The CDR3 extends over 13 amino acids. Looked up from germline, CDR1 is MGHDK and CDR2 is SYGVNS. The CDR3 nucleotides are TGTGCCAGCAGGTCACCGACCACCTACGAGCAGTACTTC. Its translation is CASRSPTTYEQYF.

In its sample, this clonotype was seen many times. The chain combines TRBV6-5 with TRBJ2-7; D may match TRBD1 or TRBD2 (6 bases each). Deletions cut 0 bases from V and 7 bases from J, with 16 bases between. Germline values: CDR1 MNHEY, CDR2 SVGAGI. The length of the CDR3 is 15 residues. The CDR3: CASSYSEEGGREQYF. The CDR3 nucleotides are TGTGCCAGCAGTTACTCGGAAGAGGGGGGTAGAGAGCAGTACTTC.

V usage is TRBV5-6 and J usage is TRBJ1-1; 7 bases align to TRBD1. In germline, CDR1 is SGHDT, CDR2 YYEEEE. The CDR3 consists of 15 residues. V was clipped by 1 base and J by 5 bases; unmatched bases: 8. CDR3 nucleotide sequence: TGTGCCAGCAGCTTGTACGACAGGGAGGCGACTGAAGCTTTCTTT. This codes for CASSLYDREATEAFF.

The chain has TRBV3-1 and TRBJ1-2; 7 nucleotides agree with TRBD1. The CDR3 sequence is 15 residues long. The V gene end was trimmed by 1 base and the J gene end by 2 bases; junction bases not matched to a gene: 4. The germline V gene has CDR1 LGHDT and CDR2 YNNKEL (reference sequence). The CDR3 DNA follows: TGTGCCAGCAGCCAAGGACAGGGCGGGAACTATGGCTACACCTTC. Translating gives CASSQGQGGNYGYTF. Supplemented by reference TRBV3-1 and TRBJ1-2, the full variable domain reads DTAVSQTPKYLVTQMGNDKSIKCEQNLGHDTMYWYKQDSKKFLKIMFSYNNKELIINETVPNRFSPKSPDKAHLNLHINSLELGDSAVYFCASSQGQGGNYGYTFGSGTRLTVV.

This chain uses TRBV20-1 with TRBJ1-2; D is unclear. Germline lookup yields CDR1 DFQATT and CDR2 SNEGSKA (reference sequence). Trimming took off 0 bases at V and 4 bases at J, with 12 bases between the two ends. The CDR3 loop spans 14 amino acids. The CDR3 is CSARETTDLYGYTF. The CDR3 DNA follows: TGCAGTGCTAGAGAGACCACGGATCTCTATGGCTACACCTTC.

The chain combines TRBV19 with TRBJ2-7; D possibly corresponds to TRBD1 (5 bases). CDR1 LNHDA and CDR2 SQIVND come from the germline V gene (reference sequence). V was shortened by 3 bases and J by 9 bases, with 15 bases between the two germline ends. The CDR3 is 13 residues long. The CDR3: CASSIQGETAQYF. In nucleotides, the CDR3 is TGTGCCAGTAGTATCCAAGGGGAAACGGCGCAGTACTTC.